This entry describes one T cell receptor (beta chain). The data belong to a study of blood T cell repertoires in COVID-19. In the study overall: Samples of COVID-19 (acute and convalescent) were obtained from the United States, Italy and Spain.

V lost 0 bases to trimming and J lost 4 bases, with 9 bases between them. Per the germline V gene, CDR1 is LGHDT and CDR2 is YNNKEL (reference sequence). The CDR3 contains 14 residues. Generated by immunoSEQ multiplex PCR, the TCRdb table keeps only in-frame clones and is missing some. Counted here are more than 400,000 clones, roughly 90% occurring once; the ten biggest clones make up 0.7%. Sequencing input: PBMCs or T cells enriched from blood (not recorded which). The V and J genes are TRBV3-1 (or the pseudogene TRBV3-2) and TRBJ1-2; no firm D call. The clonotype comes from a woman aged 18-29 years who had recovered from COVID-19. CDR3 coding DNA: TGTGCCAGCAGCCAAGATCCCGTTAGCTATGGCTACACCTTC. Its protein product is CASSQDPVSYGYTF.